The rows below give T cell receptor beta chains drawn from one sample of a study of T cell therapy after organ transplantation. Produced via immunoSEQ multiplex PCR; TCRdb's table is partial and in-frame only. The sample records 20,000 or so clones, 81% being singletons. These receptors have no known antigen. The sequencing here drew on CD8+ T cells from blood, taken after autologous CMV-specific T cell therapy. The receptors come from a human patient who had received a solid organ transplant and had CMV disease. Some T cells may trace back to the graft donor. Each CDR3 is given with its conserved first and last residue. The order of the fields is J gene, D gene, V gene, clone size, CDR3 DNA, CDR3 protein. A D gene is named only where the DNA matches it firmly. Only part of the rows carry a size: once, few, many, or a class if the clone is expanded.

>TRBJ2-5|TRBD1|TRBV2|-
TGTGCCAGCAGTGAAGGCAGGGGGCGAGGGGAGACCCAGTACTTC
CASSEGRGRGETQYF
>TRBJ2-7|TRBD1|TRBV7-9|-
TGTGCCAGCAGCCCCCTGGGACAGCGACCCTACGAGCAGTACTTC
CASSPLGQRPYEQYF
>TRBJ1-1|-|TRBV30|-
TGTGCCTGGCGAGAGGGACATCTGAACACTGAAGCTTTCTTT
CAWREGHLNTEAFF
>TRBJ2-7|-|TRBV6-5|-
TGTGCCAGCAGTTACGGTGAAAGGCGGGAGCAGTACTTC
CASSYGERREQYF
>TRBJ2-5|TRBD2|TRBV7-9|-
TGTGCCAGCAGCCCGGTTGAAGCGGGGTATCAAGAGACCCAGTACTTC
CASSPVEAGYQETQYF
>TRBJ2-3|-|TRBV7-9|once
TGTGCCAGCAGCTTACATGCGACTATGGATACGCAGTATTTT
CASSLHATMDTQYF
>TRBJ2-5|-|TRBV5-4|-
TGTGCCAGCAGCATGGGACTGGGAGAGACCCAGTACTTC
CASSMGLGETQYF
>TRBJ2-7|-|TRBV7-9|-
TGTGCCAGCAGCTTAAGTCTGACCGAGCAGTACTTC
CASSLSLTEQYF
>TRBJ1-2|-|TRBV5-6|-
TGTGCCAGCTCCTCACCCGCCTATGGCTACACCTTC
CASSSPAYGYTF
>TRBJ2-1|-|TRBV19|-
TGTGCCAGTAGTATAGTTGGAGGTCCAACCTACAATGAGCAGTTCTTC
CASSIVGGPTYNEQFF
>TRBJ2-7|-|TRBV30|-
TGTGCCTGGGCAGGGGGGACCTACGAGCAGTACTTC
CAWAGGTYEQYF
>TRBJ2-3|-|TRBV7-8|-
TGTGCCAGCAGCCTTATGCAGGCTGACACAGATACGCAGTATTTT
CASSLMQADTDTQYF
>TRBJ2-1|-|TRBV5-1|-
TGCGCCAGCAGCTTTGGTCGTGGCCCCTACAATGAGCAGTTCTTC
CASSFGRGPYNEQFF
>TRBJ2-3|-|TRBV27|-
TGTGCCAGTAATGCGGTCGGGACTGGGCTAGATACGCAGTATTTT
CASNAVGTGLDTQYF
>TRBJ2-5|TRBD1|TRBV5-6|-
TGTGCCAGCAGCTTTGGGACAGGGGGGTCGGAGACCCAGTACTTC
CASSFGTGGSETQYF
>TRBJ2-1|-|TRBV7-9|-
TGTGCCAGCAGCTTATCCTACAATGAGCAGTTCTTC
CASSLSYNEQFF
>TRBJ2-7|-|TRBV29-1|-
TGCAGCGTTGAAGGGGGAGGGGGATACGAGCAGTACTTC
CSVEGGGGYEQYF
>TRBJ1-1|TRBD1|TRBV5-6|-
TGTGCCAGCAGCTGGACAGGGGCTGATGAAGCTTTCTTT
CASSWTGADEAFF
>TRBJ2-7|-|TRBV4-2|-
TGTGCCAGCAGCCTTCCCTACGACAGGCCTGAGCAGTACTTC
CASSLPYDRPEQYF
>TRBJ2-7|-|TRBV12-5|few
TGTGCTAGTGGTTTGGACCCCGACTACGAGCAGTACTTC
CASGLDPDYEQYF
>TRBJ2-5|-|TRBV11-2|-
TGTGCCAGCAGCTTACACCAGGGGAGAGGGGAGACCCAGTACTTC
CASSLHQGRGETQYF
>TRBJ2-7|-|TRBV18|-
TGTGCCAGCTCACAGGGCCCGAATTCCTACGAGCAGTACTTC
CASSQGPNSYEQYF
>TRBJ2-3|-|TRBV7-6|-
TGTGCCAGCAGCTTAGAGGGTCAGACAGATACGCAGTATTTT
CASSLEGQTDTQYF
>TRBJ2-1|-|TRBV29-1|-
TGCAGCGTTGATCAGCTTATGAATGAGCAGTTCTTC
CSVDQLMNEQFF
>TRBJ1-1|-|TRBV25-1|-
TGTGCCAGCAGTTTGATGGGTCGGGGGACTGAAGCTTTCTTT
CASSLMGRGTEAFF
>TRBJ2-7|-|TRBV6-5|-
TGTGCCAGCAGTTACTCGGGCAGTTTCTACGAGCAGTACTTC
CASSYSGSFYEQYF
>TRBJ2-5|-|TRBV7-8|-
TGTGCCAGCAGCTTAGCGGGGCAAGCCGACCGGGAGACCCAGTACTTC
CASSLAGQADRETQYF
>TRBJ2-3|-|TRBV4-3|-
TGCGCCAGCAGCCAAGAAGGAGGGTCCGAGACAGATACGCAGTATTTT
CASSQEGGSETDTQYF
>TRBJ2-3|-|TRBV4-2|-
TGTGCCAGCAGCCAAGACTCCAAAGGGTGGCTAGAGACAGATACGCAGTATTTT
CASSQDSKGWLETDTQYF
>TRBJ2-1|TRBD2|TRBV6-5|-
TGTGCCAGCAGACCTAGCGGGAGCGCCTACAATGAGCAGTTCTTC
CASRPSGSAYNEQFF
>TRBJ1-1|-|TRBV7-2|few
TGTGCCAGCACCGCCCCTCCCATGGATGAAGCTTTCTTT
CASTAPPMDEAFF
>TRBJ2-1|-|TRBV7-9|-
TGTGCCAGCAGCCAGGGGGGATTAGCGTCCTACAATGAGCAGTTCTTC
CASSQGGLASYNEQFF
>TRBJ1-1|-|TRBV6-1|-
TGTGCCAGCAGTAACAGGTTTGAAGCTTTCTTT
CASSNRFEAFF
>TRBJ1-5|-|TRBV19|-
TGTGCCAGTAGTATGGGGAGTAGCAATCAGCCCCAGCATTTT
CASSMGSSNQPQHF
>TRBJ2-4|-|TRBV6-5|-
TGTGCCAGCAGTTGGACCAGGGTGGCCAAAAACATTCAGTACTTC
CASSWTRVAKNIQYF
>TRBJ2-1|TRBD2|TRBV27|-
TGTGCCAGCCAAACCCTAGCGGAGTCCTACAATGAGCAGTTCTTC
CASQTLAESYNEQFF
>TRBJ1-1|-|TRBV5-5|once
TGTGCCAGCAGCTGGGGGAGGGAGGCTTTCTTT
CASSWGREAFF
>TRBJ1-1|-|TRBV27|-
TGTGCCAGCAGGGGTAGGACACTGAACACTGAAGCTTTCTTT
CASRGRTLNTEAFF
>TRBJ1-5|-|TRBV14|-
TGTGCCAAGCGGCGGACCCCCCGGAAGAGCAATCAGCCCCAGCATTTT
CAKRRTPRKSNQPQHF
>TRBJ2-5|-|TRBV10-1|-
TGCGCCAGCAACCCCCAGAGCGGAACCACCCAAGAGACCCAGTACTTC
CASNPQSGTTQETQYF
>TRBJ1-1|-|TRBV6-5|-
TGTGCCAGCAGTTACTCTGAGGAGCCTACCACTGAAGCTTTCTTT
CASSYSEEPTTEAFF
>TRBJ1-2|-|TRBV4-1|-
TGCGCCAGCAGCCAAGATGCAGGAGGGAACTATGGCTACACCTTC
CASSQDAGGNYGYTF
>TRBJ1-2|-|TRBV5-4|-
TGTGCCAGCAGCTGGGGGGAGGGCTATGGCTACACCTTC
CASSWGEGYGYTF
>TRBJ2-1|-|TRBV6-5|-
TGTGCCAGCAGTTACTCGAACGGGGCAAATGAGCAGTTCTTC
CASSYSNGANEQFF
>TRBJ2-5|-|TRBV6-5|-
TGTGCCAGCAGTTCGGTCCTAGGGGAGACCCAGTACTTC
CASSSVLGETQYF